The source of this T cell receptor (beta chain) is a study of blood T cell repertoires in COVID-19. Study as a whole: Samples representing acute and convalescent COVID-19 were sourced from the United States, Italy and Spain.

Original analysis: Reference gene primer amplification gave estimated nucleated cell counts. Generated by immunoSEQ multiplex PCR, the TCRdb table keeps only in-frame clones and is missing some. Clone size and V and J calls were adopted from that table, with D and trimming inferred from the DNA. Of around 200,000 clones in the sample, 65% to 90% were seen once. It was within 2 weeks before study entry that exposed participants met a COVID-19 case. This sequence originates from a woman aged 30 to 39 who had been exposed to COVID-19. Sequenced material: PBMCs or T cells enriched from blood (not recorded which).

The DNA for the CDR3 is TGTGCCAGCAGCCTAGCGGGGGAGAGCTACAATGAGCAGTTCTTC. Protein: CASSLAGESYNEQFF. This chain links TRBV5-4 with TRBJ2-1; 10 bases are a match to TRBD2. This CDR3 comprises 15 residues. After removal of 4 bases from V and 3 bases from J, the junction contained 4 bases not matched to a gene. CDR1 and CDR2 from the germline V gene are SGHNT and YYREEE (reference sequence).